These T cell receptor beta chains were read from a single sample in a study of T cells after yellow fever vaccination. TCRdb re-called the 5' RACE reads with MiXCR, one entry per CDR3 protein. The data show about 260,000 distinct CDR3 sequences, 13% seen once. The sample here was CD4+ T cells sorted from PBMCs, taken 45 days after the yellow fever booster vaccination. Every receptor here comes from a man under 40 who received the YFV17D yellow fever vaccine. Both conserved end residues are part of each CDR3. D genes are given only for firm matches. The size of a clone is reported for some rows only, either as once, few or many, or as a class for expanded clones.

clone_size	d_call	v_call	j_call	cdr3_aa	cdr3_nt
few	NA	TRBV27	TRBJ2-5	CASSLSGMYQETQYF	TGTGCCAGCAGTTTATCGGGGATGTACCAAGAGACCCAGTACTTC
NA	NA	TRBV5-5	TRBJ2-7	CASSLGSLSAEQYF	TGTGCCAGCAGCTTGGGTTCTCTGTCCGCCGAGCAGTACTTC
many	TRBD2	TRBV6-2/TRBV6-3	TRBJ2-4	CASSQGTSGNIQYF	TGTGCCAGCAGCCAAGGGACTAGCGGGAACATTCAGTACTTC
few	TRBD1	TRBV11-1	TRBJ2-3	CASSSGQGVDGDTQYF	TGTGCCAGCAGCTCGGGACAGGGTGTCGACGGAGATACGCAGTATTTT
NA	TRBD1	TRBV6-1	TRBJ1-2	CASSLGQGSGYTF	TGTGCCAGCAGTCTCGGACAGGGAAGTGGCTACACCTTC
few	NA	TRBV11-2	TRBJ1-2	CASSLDPLGRNEHGYTF	TGTGCCAGCAGCTTAGACCCCCTCGGACGAAATGAACATGGCTACACCTTC
NA	NA	TRBV10-3	TRBJ1-4	CAISGGPRGEKLFF	TGTGCCATCAGCGGGGGACCTCGCGGTGAAAAACTGTTTTTT
few	TRBD2	TRBV12-3/TRBV12-4	TRBJ2-7	CASSLSGNRLTYEQYF	TGTGCCAGCAGTTTAAGCGGGAACAGGCTAACCTACGAGCAGTACTTC
few	TRBD2	TRBV29-1	TRBJ2-1	CSVVQREVRNEQFF	TGCAGCGTTGTACAGCGGGAGGTTCGGAATGAGCAGTTCTTC
few	NA	TRBV6-1	TRBJ2-7	CASSFEGPTYEQYF	TGTGCCAGCAGCTTCGAGGGTCCCACCTACGAGCAGTACTTC
few	TRBD2	TRBV7-2	TRBJ2-1	CASSLAHLAGYNEQFF	TGTGCCAGCAGCTTAGCGCACCTAGCGGGGTACAATGAGCAGTTCTTC
NA	NA	TRBV7-9	TRBJ2-3	CASSPDPPHTQYF	TGTGCCAGCAGCCCCGACCCTCCTCATACGCAGTATTTT
few	NA	TRBV4-2	TRBJ2-7	CASSPERQAYEQYF	TGTGCCAGCAGCCCGGAGCGGCAGGCCTACGAGCAGTACTTC
NA	TRBD2	TRBV7-9	TRBJ2-3	CASSSLTSGSGPDTQYF	TGTGCCAGCAGCTCCTTGACTAGCGGGAGCGGTCCAGATACGCAGTATTTT
few	NA	TRBV20-1	TRBJ2-1	CSALRDHNEQFF	TGCAGTGCTTTGAGGGACCACAATGAGCAGTTCTTC
NA	NA	TRBV20-1	TRBJ2-5	CSARMGEETQYF	TGCAGTGCTAGAATGGGGGAAGAGACCCAGTACTTC
many	NA	TRBV5-1	TRBJ2-2	CASSLDGDTGELFF	TGCGCCAGCAGCTTGGATGGAGACACCGGGGAGCTGTTTTTT
few	TRBD2	TRBV11-2	TRBJ2-3	CASSLAGGLIDTQYF	TGTGCCAGCAGCTTAGCGGGAGGCCTTATAGATACGCAGTATTTT
few	NA	TRBV6-2/TRBV6-3	TRBJ2-1	CASRGLPGSYNEQFF	TGTGCCAGCAGAGGACTCCCGGGTTCCTACAATGAGCAGTTCTTC
few	NA	TRBV7-3	TRBJ2-3	CASSWAPGDTQYF	TGTGCCAGCAGTTGGGCCCCGGGAGATACGCAGTATTTT
few	NA	TRBV5-4	TRBJ2-3	CASSLERRGTDTQYF	TGTGCCAGCAGCTTGGAGCGCAGAGGCACAGATACGCAGTATTTT
NA	NA	TRBV11-2	TRBJ1-5	CASSLPGRSNQPQHF	TGTGCCAGCAGTCTCCCGGGCCGTAGCAATCAGCCCCAGCATTTT
few	TRBD2	TRBV7-2	TRBJ2-7	CASSLAAGGPEQYF	TGTGCCAGCAGCTTAGCAGCGGGAGGGCCCGAGCAGTACTTC
NA	TRBD2	TRBV12-3/TRBV12-4	TRBJ2-3	CASSKLAGKSDTQYF	TGTGCCAGCAGTAAATTAGCGGGAAAATCAGATACGCAGTATTTT
once	TRBD2	TRBV5-4	TRBJ2-1	CASSAPTSGEQFF	TGTGCCAGCAGCGCCCCGACTAGCGGTGAGCAGTTCTTC
many	NA	TRBV7-2	TRBJ2-5	CASSLASSPGETQYF	TGTGCCAGCAGCTTAGCATCTAGCCCAGGGGAGACCCAGTACTTC
few	NA	TRBV10-1	TRBJ2-1	CASSRGGGGSYNEQFF	TGCGCCAGCTCCCGAGGGGGAGGGGGCTCCTACAATGAGCAGTTCTTC
many	NA	TRBV29-1	TRBJ2-7	CSVFQGTYYEQYF	TGCAGCGTTTTCCAGGGGACGTACTACGAGCAGTACTTC
few	NA	TRBV6-1	TRBJ2-3	CASSVATQYF	TGTGCCAGCAGCGTAGCTACGCAGTATTTT
few	TRBD2	TRBV7-2	TRBJ2-7	CASSPYSAGGYEQYF	TGTGCCAGCAGCCCCTATTCAGCGGGAGGCTACGAGCAGTACTTC
NA	NA	TRBV20-1	TRBJ2-5	CSARDISGLPSGTQYF	TGCAGTGCTAGAGATATATCCGGACTACCCTCAGGGACCCAGTACTTC
NA	TRBD2	TRBV27	TRBJ2-1	CASSHRTSGSFSLLNEQFF	TGTGCCAGCAGTCACCGGACTAGCGGGAGTTTCTCCTTACTCAATGAGCAGTTCTTC
NA	NA	TRBV7-8	TRBJ2-4	CASSLGVENIQYF	TGTGCCAGCAGCTTAGGTGTGGAGAACATTCAGTACTTC
few	TRBD2	TRBV5-1	TRBJ2-5	CASSWGGPSSETQYF	TGCGCCAGCAGTTGGGGAGGGCCCTCGAGTGAGACCCAGTACTTC
few	NA	TRBV5-1	TRBJ2-7	CASSPGHTYEQYF	TGCGCCAGCAGCCCGGGACACACCTACGAGCAGTACTTC
NA	NA	TRBV7-2	TRBJ2-2	CASTLRGEGELFF	TGTGCCAGCACCCTAAGGGGCGAGGGGGAGCTGTTTTTT
few	NA	TRBV15	TRBJ1-5	CATSRVAGRIGNQPQHF	TGTGCCACCAGCAGAGTCGCCGGACGGATTGGCAATCAGCCCCAGCATTTT
NA	TRBD2	TRBV12-3/TRBV12-4	TRBJ2-2	CASSWGALAVNTGELFF	TGTGCCAGCAGTTGGGGAGCGCTAGCGGTTAACACCGGGGAGCTGTTTTTT
few	TRBD2	TRBV7-9	TRBJ2-1	CASSFVPGLAGAEQFF	TGTGCCAGCAGCTTCGTTCCGGGACTAGCGGGAGCTGAGCAGTTCTTC
few	NA	TRBV5-1	TRBJ2-2	CASREQNGELFF	TGCGCCAGCAGGGAGCAGAACGGGGAGCTGTTTTTT
many	TRBD2	TRBV28	TRBJ2-1	CASSRLAGANEQFF	TGTGCCAGCAGCCGCCTAGCGGGAGCCAATGAGCAGTTCTTC
few	NA	TRBV7-9	TRBJ2-2	CASSLTSNTGELFF	TGTGCCAGCAGCTTAACCTCGAACACCGGGGAGCTGTTTTTT
NA	TRBD1	TRBV6-2/TRBV6-3	TRBJ1-1	CAIKDGTGPNTEAFF	TGTGCCATCAAGGACGGGACAGGGCCGAACACTGAAGCTTTCTTT
few	NA	TRBV29-1	TRBJ2-2	CSARTANTGELFF	TGCAGCGCCAGGACAGCGAACACCGGGGAGCTGTTTTTT
NA	NA	TRBV6-1	TRBJ1-1	CASMVGTRNTEAFF	TGTGCCAGCATGGTGGGCACGAGGAACACTGAAGCTTTCTTT
few	TRBD2	TRBV25-1	TRBJ2-5	CASSLESGSKETQYF	TGTGCCAGCAGTCTTGAAAGCGGGAGTAAAGAGACCCAGTACTTC
NA	NA	TRBV7-3	TRBJ2-2	CASTLTPGIDTGELFF	TGTGCCAGCACCTTAACGCCGGGAATAGACACCGGGGAGCTGTTTTTT
few	NA	TRBV20-1	TRBJ2-7	CSAVPGGRRFYEQYF	TGCAGTGCCGTACCCGGCGGAAGGCGTTTTTACGAGCAGTACTTC
many	NA	TRBV6-1	TRBJ1-6	CASRGESPYSPLHF	TGTGCCAGCAGGGGGGAAAGTCCCTATTCACCCCTCCACTTT
NA	NA	TRBV19	TRBJ2-1	CASSVGTQNNEQFF	TGTGCCAGTTCGGTGGGGACTCAGAACAATGAGCAGTTCTTC
few	NA	TRBV27	TRBJ1-5	CASSLGGLSNQPQHF	TGTGCCAGCAGTTTGGGGGGGCTAAGCAATCAGCCCCAGCATTTT